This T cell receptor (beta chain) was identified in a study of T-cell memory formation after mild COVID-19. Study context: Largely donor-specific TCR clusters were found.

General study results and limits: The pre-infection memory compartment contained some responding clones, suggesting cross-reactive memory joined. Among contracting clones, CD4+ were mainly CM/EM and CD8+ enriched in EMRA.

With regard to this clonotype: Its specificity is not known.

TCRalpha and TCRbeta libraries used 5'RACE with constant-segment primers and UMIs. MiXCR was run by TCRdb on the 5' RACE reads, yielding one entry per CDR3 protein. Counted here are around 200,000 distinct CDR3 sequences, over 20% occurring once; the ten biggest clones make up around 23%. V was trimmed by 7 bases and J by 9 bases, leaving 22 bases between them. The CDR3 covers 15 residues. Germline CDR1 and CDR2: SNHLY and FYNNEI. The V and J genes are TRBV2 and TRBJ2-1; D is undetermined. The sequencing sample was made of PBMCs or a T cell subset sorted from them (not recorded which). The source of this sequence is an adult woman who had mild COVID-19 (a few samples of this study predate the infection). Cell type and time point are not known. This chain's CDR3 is CASTTRYGVIGEQFF. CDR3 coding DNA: TGTGCCAGCACGACCCGCTATGGGGTAATCGGTGAGCAGTTCTTC. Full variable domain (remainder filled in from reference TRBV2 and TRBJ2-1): EPEVTQTPSHQVTQMGQEVILRCVPISNHLYFYWYRQILGQKVEFLVSFYNNEISEKSEIFDDQFSVERPDGSNFTLKIRSTKLEDSAMYFCASTTRYGVIGEQFFGPGTRLTVL.